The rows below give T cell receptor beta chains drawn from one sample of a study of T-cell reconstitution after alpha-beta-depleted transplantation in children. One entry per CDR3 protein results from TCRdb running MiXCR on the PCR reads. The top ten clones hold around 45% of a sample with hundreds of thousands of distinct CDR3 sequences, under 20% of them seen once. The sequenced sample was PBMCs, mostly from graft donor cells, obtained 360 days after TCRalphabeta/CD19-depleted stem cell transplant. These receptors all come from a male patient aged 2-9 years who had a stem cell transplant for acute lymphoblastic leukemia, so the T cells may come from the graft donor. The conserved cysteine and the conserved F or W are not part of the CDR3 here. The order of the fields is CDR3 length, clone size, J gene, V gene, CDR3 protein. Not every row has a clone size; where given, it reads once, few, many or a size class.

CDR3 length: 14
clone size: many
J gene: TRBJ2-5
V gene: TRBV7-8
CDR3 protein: ASSTQQETTQETQY

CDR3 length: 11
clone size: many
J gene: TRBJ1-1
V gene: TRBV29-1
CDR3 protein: SVVGILRLEAF

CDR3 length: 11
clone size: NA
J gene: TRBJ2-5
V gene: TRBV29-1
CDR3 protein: SARGGPQETQY

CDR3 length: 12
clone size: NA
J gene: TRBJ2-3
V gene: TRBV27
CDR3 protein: ASSLFEGVDTQY

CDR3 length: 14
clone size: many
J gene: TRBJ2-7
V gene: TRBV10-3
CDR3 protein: AIMAKGDRIFYEQY

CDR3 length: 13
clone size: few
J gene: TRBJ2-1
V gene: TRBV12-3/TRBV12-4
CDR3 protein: ASSLSTGTSNEQF

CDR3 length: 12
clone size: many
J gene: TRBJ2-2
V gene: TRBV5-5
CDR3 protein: ASSLAGGTGELF

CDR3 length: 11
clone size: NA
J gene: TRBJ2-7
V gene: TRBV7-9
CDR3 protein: ASSLSQTYEQY

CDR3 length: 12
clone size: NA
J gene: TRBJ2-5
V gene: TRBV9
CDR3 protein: ASSVGGSGQTQY

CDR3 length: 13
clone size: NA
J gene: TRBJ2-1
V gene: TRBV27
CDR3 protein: ASSTTSGTAHEQF

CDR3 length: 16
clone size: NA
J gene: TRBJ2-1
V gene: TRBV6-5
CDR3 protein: ASSYLPGTSGGYNEQF

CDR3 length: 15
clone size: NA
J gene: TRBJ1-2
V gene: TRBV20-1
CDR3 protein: SARDGGQGAGYYGYT

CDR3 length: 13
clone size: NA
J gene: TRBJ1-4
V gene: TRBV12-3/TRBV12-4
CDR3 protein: ASRPSGGTNEKLF

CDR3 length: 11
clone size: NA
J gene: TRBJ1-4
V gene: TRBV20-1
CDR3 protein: SSHVGEGEKLF

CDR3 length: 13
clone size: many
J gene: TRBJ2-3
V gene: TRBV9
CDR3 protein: ASSVEEVSADTQY

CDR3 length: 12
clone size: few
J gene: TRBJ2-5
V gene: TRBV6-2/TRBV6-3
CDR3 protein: ASSFGVGMVTQY

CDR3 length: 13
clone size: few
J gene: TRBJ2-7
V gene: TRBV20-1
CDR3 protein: SASELAGLLMEQY

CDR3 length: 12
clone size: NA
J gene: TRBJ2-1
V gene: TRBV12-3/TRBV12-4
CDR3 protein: ASSLNGRANEQF

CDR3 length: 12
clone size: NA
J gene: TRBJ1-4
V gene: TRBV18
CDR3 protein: ASSRQGANEKLF

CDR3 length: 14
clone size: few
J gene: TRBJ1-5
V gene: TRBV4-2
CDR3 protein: ASSQATGVSNQPQH

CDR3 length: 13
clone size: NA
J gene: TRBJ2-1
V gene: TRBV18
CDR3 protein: ASSPSSGGHNEQF

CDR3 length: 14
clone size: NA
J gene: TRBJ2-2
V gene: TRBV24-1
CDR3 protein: ATSDRSGWYTGELF

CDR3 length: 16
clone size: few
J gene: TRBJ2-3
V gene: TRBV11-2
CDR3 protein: ASSRNFPDRFTTDTQY

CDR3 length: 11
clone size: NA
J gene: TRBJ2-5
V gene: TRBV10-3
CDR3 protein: AISYTYQETQY

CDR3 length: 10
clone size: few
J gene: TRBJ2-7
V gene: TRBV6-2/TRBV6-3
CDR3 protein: ASTKRDYEQY

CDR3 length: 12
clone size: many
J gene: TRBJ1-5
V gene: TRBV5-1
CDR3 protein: ASSLVTGSQPQH

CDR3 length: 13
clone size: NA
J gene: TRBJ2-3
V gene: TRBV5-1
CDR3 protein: ASSFSSPAVDTQY

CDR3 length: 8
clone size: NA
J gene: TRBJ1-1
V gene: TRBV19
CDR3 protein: ATGVGEAF

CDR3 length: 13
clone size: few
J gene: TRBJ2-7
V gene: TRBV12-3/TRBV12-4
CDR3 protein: ASSLRGTGAYEQY

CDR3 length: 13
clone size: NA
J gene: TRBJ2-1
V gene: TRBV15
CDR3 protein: ATNPLAGGYNEQF

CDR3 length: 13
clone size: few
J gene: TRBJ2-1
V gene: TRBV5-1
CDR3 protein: ASSPQGEIYNEQF

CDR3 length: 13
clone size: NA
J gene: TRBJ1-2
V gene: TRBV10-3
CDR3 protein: AISEPQGGRYGYT

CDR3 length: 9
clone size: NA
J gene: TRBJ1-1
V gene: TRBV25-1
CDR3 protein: ASSDGVLAF

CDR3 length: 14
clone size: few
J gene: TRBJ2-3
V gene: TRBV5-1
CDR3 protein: ASSLEAGGPSDTQY

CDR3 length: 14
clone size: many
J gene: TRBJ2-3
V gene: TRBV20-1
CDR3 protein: SAKSSLAGNTDTQY

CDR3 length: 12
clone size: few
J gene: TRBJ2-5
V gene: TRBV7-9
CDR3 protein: ASSAFGGQETQY

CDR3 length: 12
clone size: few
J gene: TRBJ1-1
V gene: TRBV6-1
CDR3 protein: ASSTGDLVTEAF

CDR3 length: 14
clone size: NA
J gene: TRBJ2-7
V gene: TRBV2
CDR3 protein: ASSSPRDRDSYEQY

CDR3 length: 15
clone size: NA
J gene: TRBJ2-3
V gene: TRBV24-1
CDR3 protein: ATSDTWASGGTDTQY

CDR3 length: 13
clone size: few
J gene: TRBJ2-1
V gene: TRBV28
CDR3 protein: ASRYRDREGNEQF

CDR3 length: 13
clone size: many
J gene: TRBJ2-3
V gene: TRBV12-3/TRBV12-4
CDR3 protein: ASRLAGDTTDTQY

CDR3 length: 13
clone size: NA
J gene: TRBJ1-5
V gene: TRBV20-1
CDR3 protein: SARGGSGGNQPQH

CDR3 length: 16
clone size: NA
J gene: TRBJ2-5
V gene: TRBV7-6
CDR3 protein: ASSLSYGRGGERETQY

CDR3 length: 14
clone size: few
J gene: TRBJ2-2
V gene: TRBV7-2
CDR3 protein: ASSPWRTGNTGELF

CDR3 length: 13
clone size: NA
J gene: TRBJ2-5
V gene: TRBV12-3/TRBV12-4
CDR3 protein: ASSLFGRGEETQY

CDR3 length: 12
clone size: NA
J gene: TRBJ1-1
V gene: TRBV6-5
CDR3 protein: ASSLLRAMHEAF

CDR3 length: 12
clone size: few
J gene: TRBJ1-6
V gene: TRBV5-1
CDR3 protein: ASSLGGLDSPLH